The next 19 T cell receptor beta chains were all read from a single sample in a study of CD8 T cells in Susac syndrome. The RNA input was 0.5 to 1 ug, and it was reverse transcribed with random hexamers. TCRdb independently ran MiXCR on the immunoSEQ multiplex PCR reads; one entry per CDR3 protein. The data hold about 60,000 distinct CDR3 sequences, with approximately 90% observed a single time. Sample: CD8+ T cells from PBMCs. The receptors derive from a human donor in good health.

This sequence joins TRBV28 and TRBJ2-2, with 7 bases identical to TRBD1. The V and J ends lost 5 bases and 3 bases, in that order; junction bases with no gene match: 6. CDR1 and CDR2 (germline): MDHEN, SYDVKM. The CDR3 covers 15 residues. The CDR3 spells CASSIMTGHTGELFF. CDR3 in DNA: TGTGCCAGCAGTATCATGACAGGGCACACCGGGGAGCTGTTTTTT.

CDR3 residues: CASRWGAYGYTF. DNA for the CDR3: TGTGCCTCTCGATGGGGAGCCTATGGCTACACCTTC. The V and J genes are TRBV6-2 or TRBV6-3 and TRBJ1-2; D not certain. The V gene's germline CDR1 is MNHEY and CDR2 SVGEGT. The CDR3 sequence is 12 residues long. V lost 11 bases and J lost 4, with 14 bases in between.

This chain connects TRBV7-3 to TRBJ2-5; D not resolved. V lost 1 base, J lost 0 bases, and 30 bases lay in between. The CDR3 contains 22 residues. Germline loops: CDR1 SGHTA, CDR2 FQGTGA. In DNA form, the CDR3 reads TGTGCCAGCAGCTTAAACTCCCCGAGTGGAGAACCCCAAGTCGGTAACCAAGAGACCCAGTACTTC. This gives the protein CASSLNSPSGEPQVGNQETQYF.

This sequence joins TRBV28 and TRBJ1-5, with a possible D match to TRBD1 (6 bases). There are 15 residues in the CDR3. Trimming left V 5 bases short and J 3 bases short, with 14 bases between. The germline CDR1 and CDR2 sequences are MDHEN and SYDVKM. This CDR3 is CASSKRQDDNQPQHF. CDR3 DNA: TGTGCCAGCAGTAAACGACAGGACGACAATCAGCCCCAGCATTTT.

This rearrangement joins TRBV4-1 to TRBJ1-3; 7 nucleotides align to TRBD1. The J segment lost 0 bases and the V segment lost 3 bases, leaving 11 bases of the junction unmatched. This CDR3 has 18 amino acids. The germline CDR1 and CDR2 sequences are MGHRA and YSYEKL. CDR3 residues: CASSQAGTATFSGNTIYF. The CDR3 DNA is TGCGCCAGCAGCCAGGCCGGGACAGCGACTTTCTCTGGAAACACCATATATTTT.

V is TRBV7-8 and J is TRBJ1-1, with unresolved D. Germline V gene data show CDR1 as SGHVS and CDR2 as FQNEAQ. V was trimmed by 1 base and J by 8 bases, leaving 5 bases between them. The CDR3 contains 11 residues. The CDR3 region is CASSLEPEAFF. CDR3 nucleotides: TGTGCCAGCAGCTTAGAGCCCGAAGCTTTCTTT.

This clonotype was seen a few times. The CDR3 is CASIPGHFFSNQPQHF. The CDR3 DNA sequence: TGTGCCAGCATCCCGGGACACTTTTTTAGCAATCAGCCCCAGCATTTT. The rearrangement joins TRBV28 to TRBJ1-5; maybe TRBD1 (6 bases). CDR3 length: 16 residues. V gave up 7 bases and J gave up 0 bases, with 16 bases separating them. Germline assignment: CDR1 MDHEN and CDR2 SYDVKM. The complete variable domain, with remaining parts taken from reference TRBV28 and TRBJ1-5, reads DVKVTQSSRYLVKRTGEKVFLECVQDMDHENMFWYRQDPGLGLRLIYFSYDVKMKEKGDIPEGYSVSREKKERFSLILESASTNQTSMYLCASIPGHFFSNQPQHFGDGTRLSIL.

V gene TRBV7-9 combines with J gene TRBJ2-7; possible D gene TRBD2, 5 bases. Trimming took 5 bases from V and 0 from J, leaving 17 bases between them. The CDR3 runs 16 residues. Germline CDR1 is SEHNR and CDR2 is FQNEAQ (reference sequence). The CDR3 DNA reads TGTGCCAGCAGCACAAGTGAGGGTAAGGGCTCCTACGAGCAGTACTTC. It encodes CASSTSEGKGSYEQYF. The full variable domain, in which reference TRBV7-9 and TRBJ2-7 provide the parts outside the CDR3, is DTGVSQNPRHKITKRGQNVTFRCDPISEHNRLYWYRQTLGQGPEFLTYFQNEAQLEKSRLLSDRFSAERPKGSFSTLEIQRTEQGDSAMYLCASSTSEGKGSYEQYFGPGTRLTVT.

The CDR3 region is CASSESRQGTKETQYF. CDR3 sequence (DNA): TGTGCCAGCAGTGAATCTCGGCAGGGGACAAAAGAGACCCAGTACTTC. V is TRBV25-1 and J is TRBJ2-5; D possibly corresponds to TRBD1 (6 bases). In germline, CDR1 is MGHDK, CDR2 SYGVNS. This CDR3 region has 16 residues. The ends were cut back, 1 base at V and 3 bases at J, with 15 bases in the middle.

The CDR3 reads CASSPGGYGYTF. For the CDR3, the DNA is TGTGCCAGCAGCCCAGGAGGGTATGGCTACACCTTC. This rearrangement joins TRBV27 to TRBJ1-2; D is ambiguous. V gave up 6 bases and J gave up 5 bases, with 10 bases separating them. Per germline, CDR1 MNHEY and CDR2 SMNVEV (reference sequence). This CDR3 has 12 amino acids.

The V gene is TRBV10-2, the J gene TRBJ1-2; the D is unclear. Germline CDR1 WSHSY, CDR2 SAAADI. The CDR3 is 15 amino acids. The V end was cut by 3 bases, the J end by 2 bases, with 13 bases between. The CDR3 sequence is CASSESLEQNYGYTF. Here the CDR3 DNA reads TGCGCCAGCAGTGAAAGTTTGGAACAGAACTATGGCTACACCTTC.

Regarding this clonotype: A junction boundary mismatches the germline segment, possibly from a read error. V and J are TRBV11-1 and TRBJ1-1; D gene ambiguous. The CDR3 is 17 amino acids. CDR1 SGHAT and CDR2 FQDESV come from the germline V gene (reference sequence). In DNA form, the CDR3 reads TGTGCCAGCAGCTTAGCGCGAGGTATCTTCCAGGTCACTGAAGCTTCCTTT. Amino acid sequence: CASSLARGIFQVTEASF.

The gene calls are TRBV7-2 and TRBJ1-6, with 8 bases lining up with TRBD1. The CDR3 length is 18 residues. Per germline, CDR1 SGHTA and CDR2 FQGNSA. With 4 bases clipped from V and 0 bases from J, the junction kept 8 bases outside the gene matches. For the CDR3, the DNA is TGTGCCAGCAGCTCTTCAGGGGGCCCGAGCTCCTATAATTCACCCCTCCACTTT. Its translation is CASSSSGGPSSYNSPLHF.

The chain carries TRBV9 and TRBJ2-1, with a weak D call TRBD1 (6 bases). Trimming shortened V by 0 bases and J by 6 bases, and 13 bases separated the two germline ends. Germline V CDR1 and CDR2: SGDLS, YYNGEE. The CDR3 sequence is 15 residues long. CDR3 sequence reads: CASSVGGGAGNEQFF. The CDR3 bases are TGTGCCAGCAGCGTAGGTGGGGGCGCGGGCAATGAGCAGTTCTTC.

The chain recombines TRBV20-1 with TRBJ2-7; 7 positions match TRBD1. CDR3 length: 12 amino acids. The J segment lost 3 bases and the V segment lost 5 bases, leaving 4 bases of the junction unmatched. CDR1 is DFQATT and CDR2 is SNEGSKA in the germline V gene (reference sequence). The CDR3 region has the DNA TGCAGTGCTGTCGGGACAGACTACGAGCAGTACTTC. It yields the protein CSAVGTDYEQYF.

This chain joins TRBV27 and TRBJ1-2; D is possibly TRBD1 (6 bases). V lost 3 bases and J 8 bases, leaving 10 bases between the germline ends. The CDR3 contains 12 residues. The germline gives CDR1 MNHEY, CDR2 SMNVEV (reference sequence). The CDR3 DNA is TGTGCCAGCAGTTTGGGGGGCGCAGGCTACACCTTC. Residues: CASSLGGAGYTF.

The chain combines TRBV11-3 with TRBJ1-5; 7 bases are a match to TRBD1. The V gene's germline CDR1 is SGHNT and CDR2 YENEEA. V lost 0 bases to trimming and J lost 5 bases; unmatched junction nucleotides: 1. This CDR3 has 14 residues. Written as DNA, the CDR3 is TGTGCCAGCAGCTTAGAGAGGGGGCATCAGCCCCAGCATTTT. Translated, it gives CASSLERGHQPQHF.

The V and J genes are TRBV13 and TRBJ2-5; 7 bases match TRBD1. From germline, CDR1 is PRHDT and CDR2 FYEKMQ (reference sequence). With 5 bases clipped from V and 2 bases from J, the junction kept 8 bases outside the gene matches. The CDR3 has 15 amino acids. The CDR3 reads CASSNRGQAQETQYF. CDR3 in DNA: TGTGCCAGCAGCAACCGTGGACAGGCACAAGAGACCCAGTACTTC.

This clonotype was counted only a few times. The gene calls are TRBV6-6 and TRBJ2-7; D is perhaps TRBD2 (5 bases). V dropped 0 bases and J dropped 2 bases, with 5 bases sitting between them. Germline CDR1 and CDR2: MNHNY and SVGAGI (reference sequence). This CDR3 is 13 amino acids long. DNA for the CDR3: TGTGCCAGCAGTTACTCGGAGGCCTACGAGCAGTACTTC. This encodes CASSYSEAYEQYF.